These 11 T cell receptor beta chains were all obtained from the same sample, sequenced in a study of spatial heterogeneity in lung cancer. Study-level points and caveats: Higher tumor mutation counts went along with higher counts of expanded intratumoral alpha and beta TCRs.

MiXCR was run by TCRdb on the 5' RACE reads, yielding one entry per CDR3 protein. This table has around 12,000 distinct CDR3 sequences, around 5.6% appearing once. Time point in this sample: sample taken at primary tumor resection. No antigen has been identified for these receptors. The material was lung tumor tissue, obtained at surgery. All receptors come from a female donor with early-stage non-small cell lung cancer.

By sample share, this clonotype is medium-sized (0.01 to 0.1%). The chain joins TRBV5-4 to TRBJ2-3; 9 bases match TRBD2. The germline CDR1 and CDR2 sequences are SGHNT and YYREEE (reference sequence). This CDR3 spans 16 amino acids. With V trimmed by 7 bases and J by 4 bases, 13 bases remained unmatched. CDR3 bases: TGTGCCAGCCGGAGAATCTCTAGCGGGGATTCAGATACGCAGTATTTT. Translation gives CASRRISSGDSDTQYF.

This clonotype was seen a handful of times. The chain carries TRBV14 and TRBJ2-7; D is uncertain. The germline V and J ends were trimmed by 4 bases and 3 bases, with 4 bases remaining between them. Germline V gene sequence: CDR1 SGHDN, CDR2 FVKESK. CDR3 length equals 11 residues. CDR3 sequence (DNA): TGTGCCAGCAGCCGTTACTACGAGCAGTACTTC. It specifies CASSRYYEQYF.

This clonotype showed up many times. This chain joins TRBV7-9 and TRBJ2-3; TRBD1 agrees at 9 bases. CDR3 length: 14 amino acids. V was pared by 4 bases and J by 5 bases, with 4 bases of the junction left unmatched. Germline V gene data show CDR1 as SEHNR and CDR2 as FQNEAQ (reference sequence). The CDR3 coding sequence is TGTGCCAGCAGCTATGGGACAGGGAGAGATACGCAGTATTTT. Translation: CASSYGTGRDTQYF.

This clonotype has ten or more counts. The V gene is TRBV28, the J gene TRBJ1-5; D gene ambiguous. This CDR3 comprises 13 residues. Germline values: CDR1 MDHEN, CDR2 SYDVKM. Trimming left V 4 bases short and J 9 bases short, with 13 bases between. CDR3 protein: CASSSASVGPQHF. CDR3 nucleotides: TGTGCCAGCAGTTCAGCGTCTGTCGGGCCCCAGCATTTT.

The genes are TRBV18 and TRBJ2-1; TRBD1 matches at 7 bases. The CDR3 totals 13 residues. The junction had 5 bases not matched to a gene; V was cut back by 6 bases and J by 6 bases. Germline V CDR1 and CDR2: KGHSH, LQKENI. CDR3 DNA sequence: TGTGCCAGCTCCTCGACAGGGTCCAATGAGCAGTTCTTC. Translated: CASSSTGSNEQFF. Variable domain in full (rest from reference TRBV18 and TRBJ2-1): NAGVMQNPRHLVRRRGQEARLRCSPMKGHSHVYWYRQLPEEGLKFMVYLQKENIIDESGMPKERFSAEFPKEGPSILRIQQVVRGDSAAYFCASSSTGSNEQFFGPGTRLTVL.

In this sample, this clonotype turned up many times. This rearrangement joins TRBV20-1 to TRBJ2-7, with D perhaps matching TRBD1 (6 bases). CDR1 is DFQATT, CDR2 SNEGSKA, per germline (reference sequence). Trimming took off 0 bases at V and 3 bases at J, with 12 bases between the two ends. The CDR3 contains 14 residues. The DNA for the CDR3 is TGCAGTGCTAGAGATGTAGGGGGACGCTACGAGCAGTACTTC. The encoded protein is CSARDVGGRYEQYF.

This clonotype occurred many times. The chain employs TRBV7-9 and TRBJ1-6; D is perhaps TRBD1 (5 bases). Germline lookup yields CDR1 SEHNR and CDR2 FQNEAQ (reference sequence). The CDR3 loop spans 15 amino acids. The V and J ends lost 10 bases and 1 base respectively, with 14 bases between them. CDR3 protein: CATHATGSYNSPLHF. The CDR3 region has the DNA TGTGCCACTCATGCCACAGGTTCCTATAATTCACCCCTCCACTTT.

In this sample, this clonotype turned up many times. The chain uses TRBV3-1 and TRBJ2-2, with D possibly being TRBD1 or TRBD2 (6 bases each). The V and J ends lost 4 bases and 6 bases respectively, with 15 bases between them. CDR3 size: 15 residues. CDR1 LGHDT and CDR2 YNNKEL come from the germline V gene (reference sequence). The CDR3 DNA reads TGTGCCAGCAGCCGCACAGGGCCGGGGGCCGGGGAGCTGTTTTTT. It is translated as CASSRTGPGAGELFF.

Many counts were recorded for this clonotype. Compared with germline, one end of the junction differs, possibly owing to a read error. The chain has TRBV7-9 and TRBJ2-3; TRBD1 might be the D (6 bases). The CDR3 contains 12 residues. CDR1 SEHNR and CDR2 FQNEAQ come from the germline V gene (reference sequence). DNA for the CDR3: TGTGCCAGCAGCTTAGCGGGATCGACAGGAGTTTTT. It is translated as CASSLAGSTGVF.

This clonotype appeared many times. The CDR3 reads CASSSGGSGHNEQFF. In DNA form, the CDR3 reads TGCGCCAGCAGCTCGGGAGGTAGCGGGCACAATGAGCAGTTCTTC. The rearrangement uses TRBV5-1 and TRBJ2-1; 7 bases map to TRBD2. The CDR3 has 15 amino acids. The germline CDR1 and CDR2 sequences are SGHRS and YFSETQ. Trimming at V came to 3 bases and at J to 5 bases, leaving 8 bases not matched to a gene.

This chain uses TRBV19 with TRBJ2-1; 7 nucleotides agree with TRBD2. The CDR3 contains 13 residues. The V gene's germline CDR1 is LNHDA and CDR2 SQIVND (reference sequence). The CDR3 spells CAMGGSSYNEQFF. The CDR3 DNA reads TGTGCTATGGGCGGGAGCTCCTACAATGAGCAGTTCTTC.